The 10 T cell receptor beta chains listed next were all sequenced from one sample in a study of early T cells in non-severe SARS-CoV-2 infection. TCRdb called the 5' RACE reads again in MiXCR, with one record for every CDR3 protein. The data show tens of thousands of distinct CDR3 sequences, around 14% seen once. The source was whole blood, collected at baseline. The receptors originated from an adult who was a healthcare worker with PCR-confirmed SARS-CoV-2 infection or an uninfected control (not recorded which).

The sample holds a few counts of this clonotype. The V call is TRBV20-1, the J call TRBJ1-1; TRBD1 agrees at 8 bases. The CDR3 loop spans 14 amino acids. Per the germline V gene, CDR1 is DFQATT and CDR2 is SNEGSKA (reference sequence). V lost 6 bases, J lost 7 bases, and 13 bases stayed unmatched. In nucleotides, the CDR3 is TGCAGTGCCGAGCTAGGGACAGGACATCGTGAAGCTTTCTTT. It encodes CSAELGTGHREAFF.

The chain couples TRBV12-3 or TRBV12-4 to TRBJ2-2; the D call may be TRBD1 or TRBD2 (6 bases each). V shed 4 bases and J shed 1 base, with 13 bases lying between them. The CDR3 is made up of 16 amino acids. The chain's CDR3 is CASSSFRGGNTGELFF. Here the CDR3 DNA reads TGTGCCAGCAGTTCATTCAGGGGAGGGAACACCGGGGAGCTGTTTTTT.

This clonotype was counted a few times. Here the CDR3 reads CASSFQQGSYEQYF. The CDR3 region has the DNA TGCGCCAGCAGCTTCCAACAGGGCTCCTACGAGCAGTACTTC. V and J are TRBV5-1 and TRBJ2-7; D may be TRBD1 (6 bases). The CDR3 covers 14 residues. CDR1 is SGHRS, CDR2 YFSETQ, per germline. V was clipped by 2 bases and J by 0 bases, with 9 bases between them.

V is TRBV7-9 and J is TRBJ1-3, with D unclear. Germline assignment: CDR1 SEHNR and CDR2 FQNEAQ (reference sequence). Between the trimmed V and J ends, which lost 0 bases and 1 base, there was a span of 10 bases. This CDR3 is built from 16 residues. CDR3 DNA: TGTGCCAGCAGCTTAGCGCTAAGCGGGTCTGGAAACACCATATATTTT. Residues: CASSLALSGSGNTIYF.

In this sample, this clonotype turned up a few times. The chain combines TRBV7-9 with TRBJ2-1; the D gene could be TRBD1 or TRBD2 (5 bases each). Germline CDR1 reads SEHNR; CDR2 reads FQNEAQ (reference sequence). The CDR3 length is 14 residues. Between the trimmed V and J ends, which lost 4 bases and 9 bases, there was a span of 16 bases. The CDR3 is CASSSSERGTEQFF. In DNA form, the CDR3 reads TGTGCCAGCAGCTCGTCCGAGAGGGGTACTGAGCAGTTCTTC.

In this sample, this clonotype turned up once. This chain uses TRBV23-1 with TRBJ2-5, with 10 bases aligning to TRBD1. TRBV23-1 is an ORF, with its function uncertain. This CDR3 contains 17 residues. The V and J ends lost 6 bases and 5 bases, in that order; junction bases with no gene match: 15. The CDR3 protein is CASSPSMQTGGVETQYF. The CDR3 DNA reads as TGCGCCAGCAGCCCATCCATGCAGACAGGGGGCGTTGAGACCCAGTACTTC.

The chain has TRBV7-9 and TRBJ2-1; the D gene is possibly TRBD2 (6 bases). V was trimmed by 4 bases and J by 2 bases, leaving 15 bases between them. The V gene's germline CDR1 is SEHNR and CDR2 FQNEAQ (reference sequence). This CDR3 comprises 16 residues. CDR3 nucleotide sequence: TGTGCCAGCAGCTCCCCCGGGAGCACCCCCTACAATGAGCAGTTCTTC. The encoded protein is CASSSPGSTPYNEQFF.

This chain links TRBV20-1 with TRBJ2-7, with 12 nucleotides matching TRBD2. With V trimmed by 6 bases and J by 7 bases, 7 bases remained unmatched. The CDR3 totals 13 residues. The germline gives CDR1 DFQATT, CDR2 SNEGSKA (reference sequence). The CDR3 loop is CSALRLAGVEQYF. The CDR3 bases are TGCAGTGCCTTACGACTAGCGGGAGTTGAGCAGTACTTC.

This clonotype has a handful of counts. This chain uses TRBV6-5 with TRBJ2-1; maybe TRBD2 (5 bases). The germline V and J ends were trimmed by 6 bases and 10 bases, with 19 bases remaining between them. The CDR3 loop spans 14 amino acids. Per germline, CDR1 MNHEY and CDR2 SVGAGI. This chain's CDR3 is CASSKDWATREQFF. CDR3 DNA sequence: TGTGCCAGCAGCAAGGACTGGGCGACCCGGGAGCAGTTCTTC.

This clonotype has more than one count but fewer than ten. The chain joins TRBV6-1 to TRBJ1-1; 7 bases line up with TRBD1. The CDR3 length is 14 residues. Trimming removed 6 bases from V and 5 bases from J; junction bases left unmatched: 9. The germline gives CDR1 MNHNS, CDR2 SASEGT. The CDR3 is CASSPQQGWTEAFF. The CDR3 region has the DNA TGTGCCAGCAGCCCACAACAGGGGTGGACTGAAGCTTTCTTT.